This T cell receptor (beta chain) was sequenced in a study of T cells in Graves' hyperthyroidism and ophthalmopathy. Study-level information: Peripheral blood sampling occurred at initial diagnosis, before any treatment. Study observations and caveats: From stable hyperthyroidism, ophthalmopathy was separated by a 13 V-J model.

The source material, RNA transcripts, was used to amplify TCR beta CDR3 regions. HTBI primers were used for first-round RT-PCR of the TCR CDR3. TCRdb re-called the multiplex PCR reads through MiXCR, storing one row per CDR3 protein. Of roughly 700,000 distinct CDR3 sequences in the sample, just over 35% were seen once. Germline V CDR1 and CDR2: SEHNR, FQNEAQ (reference sequence). With 2 bases clipped from V and 4 bases from J, the junction kept 6 bases outside the gene matches. The CDR3 runs to 16 residues. Clinicians diagnosed patients from clinical symptoms, serum thyroxine and TRAb, thyroid ultrasound and orbital computed tomography. Comments on this clonotype: Its cognate antigen is unknown.

The source material was blood. J is TRBJ1-2 and V is TRBV7-9; 11 bases line up with TRBD1. This receptor was identified in a woman aged 40 to 55 with Graves' hyperthyroidism. The CDR3 loop reads CASSLHKGTGGYGYTF. The CDR3 nucleotides are TGTGCCAGCAGCTTACATAAAGGGACAGGGGGCTATGGCTACACCTTC.